These 8 T cell receptor beta chains were all obtained from the same sample, sequenced in a study of T cells in Graves' hyperthyroidism and ophthalmopathy. Researchers amplified the TCR beta CDR3 regions from RNA transcripts. The study used the HTBI primer set for a first-round RT-PCR of the TCR CDR3. TCRdb independently ran MiXCR on the multiplex PCR reads; one entry per CDR3 protein. Of roughly 840,000 distinct CDR3 sequences in the sample, around 38% are singletons; the top ten hold 7% to 10%. Material for sequencing was blood. The receptors stem from a man in his late teens or twenties with Graves' hyperthyroidism.

This clonotype is a singleton in its sample. This rearrangement joins TRBV2 to TRBJ1-5; D is undetermined. The CDR3 consists of 13 residues. Germline V gene sequence: CDR1 SNHLY, CDR2 FYNNEI. Trimming stripped 10 bases from V and 14 bases from J, with 24 bases between. As DNA, the CDR3 is TGTGCCATCCGACGGCTAGCGGGATCCTACGAGCATTTT. It codes for CAIRRLAGSYEHF.

For this clonotype: A much larger clone differs by one base, so this may be a read error. The rearrangement links TRBV7-9 to TRBJ2-7, with 10 bases aligning to TRBD1. The CDR3 has 15 amino acids. The trim removed 3 bases at V and 2 bases at J, leaving 4 bases unmatched. Germline lookup yields CDR1 SEHNR and CDR2 FQNEAQ (reference sequence). The CDR3 nucleotides are TGTGCCAGCAGCTTGTACGGGACAGGGGCCTACGAGCAGTACTTC. This codes for CASSLYGTGAYEQYF.

The gene calls are TRBV19 and TRBJ2-7; D remains ambiguous. The CDR3 is 12 amino acids. Looked up from germline, CDR1 is LNHDA and CDR2 is SQIVND (reference sequence). The V gene lost 11 bases and the J gene lost 3 bases, with 14 bases spanning the gap. The CDR3 here is CAWSRLSYEQYF. The CDR3 nucleotides are TGTGCCTGGAGCCGACTGAGCTACGAGCAGTACTTC.

The rearrangement joins TRBV15 to TRBJ1-2; 10 bases are a match to TRBD1. Trimming cost V 0 bases and J 4 bases; bases outside gene matches: 5. CDR3 length equals 16 residues. Per germline, CDR1 LNHNV and CDR2 YYDKDF (reference sequence). The chain's CDR3 is CATSRDGTGVFYGYTF. As DNA, the CDR3 is TGTGCCACCAGCAGAGATGGGACAGGGGTTTTCTATGGCTACACCTTC.

V and J are TRBV6-6 and TRBJ1-5; D gene ambiguous. This CDR3 region has 15 residues. The germline V gene has CDR1 MNHNY and CDR2 SVGAGI (reference sequence). V was pared by 6 bases and J by 5 bases, with 17 bases between. The CDR3 region is CASRRAEEGYQPQHF. DNA for the CDR3: TGTGCCAGCAGGCGGGCCGAAGAGGGATATCAGCCCCAGCATTTT.

This clonotype was seen at least ten times. The V gene is TRBV2, the J gene TRBJ2-5, with 7 bases matching TRBD2. Trimming at V came to 11 bases and at J to 2 bases, leaving 5 bases not matched to a gene. Looked up from germline, CDR1 is SNHLY and CDR2 is FYNNEI. This CDR3 contains 12 residues. DNA of the CDR3: TGTGCCGCCCGCGGGAGTCAAGAGACCCAGTACTTC. This sequence encodes CAARGSQETQYF.

The chain's CDR3 is CASSLIGARQETQYF. CDR3 DNA sequence: TGTGCCAGCAGCTTGATCGGGGCTAGACAAGAGACCCAGTACTTC. The chain combines TRBV7-2 with TRBJ2-5, with D perhaps matching TRBD1 or TRBD2 (5 bases each). CDR1 is SGHTA and CDR2 is FQGNSA in the germline V gene. With 3 bases removed from V and 2 bases from J, the gap between germline ends came to 13 bases. The CDR3 sequence is 15 residues long.

The chain carries TRBV11-1 and TRBJ2-7; possibly TRBD1 or TRBD2 for D (5 bases each). The CDR3 is 15 amino acids. V lost 5 bases and J 2 bases, leaving 16 bases between the germline ends. From germline, CDR1 is SGHAT and CDR2 FQDESV (reference sequence). The CDR3 DNA follows: TGTGCCAGCAGCCTATCCCGGGACGGAACCTACGAGCAGTACTTC. It is translated as CASSLSRDGTYEQYF.